The T cell receptor (beta chain) under discussion was sequenced for a study of early T cells in non-severe SARS-CoV-2 infection. Looked up from germline, CDR1 is DFQATT and CDR2 is SNEGSKA (reference sequence). The CDR3 is 13 amino acids. Trimming shortened V by 4 bases and J by 3 bases, and 10 bases separated the two germline ends. This clonotype was detected only a few times. MiXCR, run by TCRdb on the 5' RACE reads, gives a single entry per CDR3 protein. The sample shows about 83,000 distinct CDR3 sequences, about 9.4% of them seen only once. This sequence originates from an adult who was a healthcare worker with PCR-confirmed SARS-CoV-2 infection or an uninfected control (not recorded which). The V gene is TRBV20-1, the J gene TRBJ1-5; D is unresolved. The sample consisted of whole blood, taken at baseline. DNA for the CDR3: TGCAGTGCTAACGGACCCACCAATCAGCCCCAGCATTTT. Translation: CSANGPTNQPQHF.